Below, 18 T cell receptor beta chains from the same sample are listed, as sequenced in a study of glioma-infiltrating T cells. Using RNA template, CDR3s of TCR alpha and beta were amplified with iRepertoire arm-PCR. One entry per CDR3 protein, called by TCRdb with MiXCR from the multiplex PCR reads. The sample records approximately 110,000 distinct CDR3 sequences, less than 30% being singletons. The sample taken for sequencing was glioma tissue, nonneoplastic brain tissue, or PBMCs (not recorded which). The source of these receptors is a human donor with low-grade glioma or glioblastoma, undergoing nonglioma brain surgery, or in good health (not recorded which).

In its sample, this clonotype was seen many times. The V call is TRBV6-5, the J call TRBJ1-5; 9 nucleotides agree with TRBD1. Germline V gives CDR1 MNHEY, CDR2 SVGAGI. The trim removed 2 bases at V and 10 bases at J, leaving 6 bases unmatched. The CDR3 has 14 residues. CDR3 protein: CASSYNRGRQPQHF. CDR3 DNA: TGTGCCAGCAGTTACAACAGGGGGCGTCAACCCCAGCATTTT.

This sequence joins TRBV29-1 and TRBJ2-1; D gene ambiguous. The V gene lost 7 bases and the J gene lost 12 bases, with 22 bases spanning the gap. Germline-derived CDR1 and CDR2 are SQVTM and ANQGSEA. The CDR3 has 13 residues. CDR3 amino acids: CSASGFSTDTQFF. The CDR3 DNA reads TGCAGCGCCTCCGGGTTTAGCACAGATACGCAGTTCTTC.

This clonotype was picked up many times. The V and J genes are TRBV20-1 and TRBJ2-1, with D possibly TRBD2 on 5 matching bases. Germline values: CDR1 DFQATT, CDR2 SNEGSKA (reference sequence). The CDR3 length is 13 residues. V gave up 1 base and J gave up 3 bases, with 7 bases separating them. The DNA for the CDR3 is TGCAGTGCTAGAGCGCGGGTCTACAATGAGCAGTTCTTC. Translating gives CSARARVYNEQFF.

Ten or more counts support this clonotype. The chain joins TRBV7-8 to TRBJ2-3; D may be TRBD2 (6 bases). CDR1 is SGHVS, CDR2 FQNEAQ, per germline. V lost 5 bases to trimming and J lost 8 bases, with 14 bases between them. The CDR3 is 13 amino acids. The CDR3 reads CASSTGSGGTQYF. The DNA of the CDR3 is TGTGCCAGCAGCACCGGGAGTGGTGGTACGCAGTATTTT.

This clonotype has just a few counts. CDR3 bases: TGCGCCAGCAGCCAAGATCGGGACAGGGGGCCCGGTAGCCTTGGTTGGGAAAACATTCAGTACTTC. Translated: CASSQDRDRGPGSLGWENIQYF. This chain connects TRBV4-3 to TRBJ2-4, with 12 bases that match TRBD1. Germline-derived CDR1 and CDR2 are LGHNA and YSLEER. The trim removed 0 bases at V and 5 bases at J, leaving 20 bases unmatched. The CDR3 contains 22 residues.

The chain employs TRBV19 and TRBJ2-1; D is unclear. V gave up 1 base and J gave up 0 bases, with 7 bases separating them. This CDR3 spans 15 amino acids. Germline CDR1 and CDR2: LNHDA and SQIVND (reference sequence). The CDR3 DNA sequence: TGTGCCAGTAGTATAGCGCCCCTCTCCTACAATGAGCAGTTCTTC. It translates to CASSIAPLSYNEQFF. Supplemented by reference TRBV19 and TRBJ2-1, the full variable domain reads DGGITQSPKYLFRKEGQNVTLSCEQNLNHDAMYWYRQDPGQGLRLIYYSQIVNDFQKGDIAEGYSVSREKKESFPLTVTSAQKNPTAFYLCASSIAPLSYNEQFFGPGTRLTVL.

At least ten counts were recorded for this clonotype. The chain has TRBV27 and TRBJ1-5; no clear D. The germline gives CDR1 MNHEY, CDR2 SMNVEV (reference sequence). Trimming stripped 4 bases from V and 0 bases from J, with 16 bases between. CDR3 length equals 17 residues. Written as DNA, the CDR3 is TGTGCCAGCAGTTCCGGGCTTGGGAGCTATAGCAATCAGCCCCAGCATTTT. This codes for CASSSGLGSYSNQPQHF.

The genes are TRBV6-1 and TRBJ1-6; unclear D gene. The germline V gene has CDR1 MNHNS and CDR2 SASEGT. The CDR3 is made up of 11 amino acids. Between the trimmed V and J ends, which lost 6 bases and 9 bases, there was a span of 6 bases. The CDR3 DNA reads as TGTGCCAGCAGGGTCCGTTCACCCCTCCACTTT. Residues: CASRVRSPLHF.

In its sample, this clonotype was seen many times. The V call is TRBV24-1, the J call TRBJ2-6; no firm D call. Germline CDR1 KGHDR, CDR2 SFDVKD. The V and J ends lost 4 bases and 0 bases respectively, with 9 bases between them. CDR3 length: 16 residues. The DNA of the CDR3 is TGTGCCACCAGTGAACCGGCAGGCTCTGGGGCCAACGTCCTGACTTTC. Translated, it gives CATSEPAGSGANVLTF.

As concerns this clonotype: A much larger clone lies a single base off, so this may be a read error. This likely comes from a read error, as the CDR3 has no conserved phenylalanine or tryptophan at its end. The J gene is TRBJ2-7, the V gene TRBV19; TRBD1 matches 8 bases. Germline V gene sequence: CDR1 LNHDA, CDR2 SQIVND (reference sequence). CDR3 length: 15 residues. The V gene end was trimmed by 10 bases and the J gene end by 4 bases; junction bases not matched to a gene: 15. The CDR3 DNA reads TGTGCCACCGCCTCTTCGGGACAGGTGTTTTACGAGCAGTACTCC. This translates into CATASSGQVFYEQYS.

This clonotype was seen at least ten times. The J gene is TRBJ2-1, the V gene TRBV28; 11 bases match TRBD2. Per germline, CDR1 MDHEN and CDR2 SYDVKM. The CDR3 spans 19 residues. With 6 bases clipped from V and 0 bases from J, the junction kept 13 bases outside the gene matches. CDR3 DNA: TGTGCCAGCAGCTTCCCTGGGCTAGCGGGAGGTAGCTCCTACAATGAGCAGTTCTTC. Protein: CASSFPGLAGGSSYNEQFF.

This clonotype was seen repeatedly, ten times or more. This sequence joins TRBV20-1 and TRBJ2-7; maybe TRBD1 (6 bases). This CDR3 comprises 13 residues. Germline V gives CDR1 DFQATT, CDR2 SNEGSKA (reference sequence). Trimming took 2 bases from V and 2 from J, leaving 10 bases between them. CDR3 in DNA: TGCAGTGCTAGACAGGGGCAAGCCTACGAGCAGTACTTC. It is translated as CSARQGQAYEQYF.

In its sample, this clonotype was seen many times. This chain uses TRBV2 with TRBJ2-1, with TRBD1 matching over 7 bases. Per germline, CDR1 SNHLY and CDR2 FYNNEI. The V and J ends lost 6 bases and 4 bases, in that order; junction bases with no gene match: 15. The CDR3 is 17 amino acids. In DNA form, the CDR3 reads TGTGCCAGCAGCGAGCTTAGGGACAGCCTACGTTACAATGAGCAGTTCTTC. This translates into CASSELRDSLRYNEQFF.

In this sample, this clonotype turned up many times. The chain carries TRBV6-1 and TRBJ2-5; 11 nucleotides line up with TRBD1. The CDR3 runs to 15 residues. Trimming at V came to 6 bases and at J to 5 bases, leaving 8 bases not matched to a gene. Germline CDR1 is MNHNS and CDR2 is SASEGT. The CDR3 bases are TGTGCCAGCAGGGGTGCGGACAGGGGGCGGGAGACCCAGTACTTC. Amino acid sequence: CASRGADRGRETQYF.

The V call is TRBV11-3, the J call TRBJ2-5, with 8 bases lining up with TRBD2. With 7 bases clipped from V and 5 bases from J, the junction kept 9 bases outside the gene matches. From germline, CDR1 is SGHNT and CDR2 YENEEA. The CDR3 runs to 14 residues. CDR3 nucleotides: TGTGCCAGCACCCTCCGGGGGGGCTTGGAGACCCAGTACTTC. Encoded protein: CASTLRGGLETQYF.

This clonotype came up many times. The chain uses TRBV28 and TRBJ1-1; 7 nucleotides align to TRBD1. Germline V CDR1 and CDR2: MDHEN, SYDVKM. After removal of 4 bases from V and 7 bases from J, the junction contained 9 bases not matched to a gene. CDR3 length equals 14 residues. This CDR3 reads CASSSLGTVNEAFF. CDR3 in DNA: TGTGCCAGCAGTTCTCTCGGGACAGTAAATGAAGCTTTCTTT.

CDR3 residues: CASGSGTAGQGYIQYF. In nucleotides, the CDR3 is TGTGCCAGCGGCTCCGGCACAGCCGGACAGGGGTACATTCAGTACTTC. The chain carries TRBV7-9 and TRBJ2-4; 9 nucleotides align to TRBD1. This CDR3 has 16 amino acids. Germline assignment: CDR1 SEHNR and CDR2 FQNEAQ (reference sequence). The J segment lost 8 bases and the V segment lost 8 bases, leaving 16 bases of the junction unmatched.

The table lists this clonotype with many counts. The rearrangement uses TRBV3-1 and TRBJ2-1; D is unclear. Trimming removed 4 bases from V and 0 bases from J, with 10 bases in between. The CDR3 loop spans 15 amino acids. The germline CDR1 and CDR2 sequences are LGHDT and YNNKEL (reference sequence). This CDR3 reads CASSLWTGSYNEQFF. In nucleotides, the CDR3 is TGTGCCAGCAGCCTTTGGACGGGCTCCTACAATGAGCAGTTCTTC.